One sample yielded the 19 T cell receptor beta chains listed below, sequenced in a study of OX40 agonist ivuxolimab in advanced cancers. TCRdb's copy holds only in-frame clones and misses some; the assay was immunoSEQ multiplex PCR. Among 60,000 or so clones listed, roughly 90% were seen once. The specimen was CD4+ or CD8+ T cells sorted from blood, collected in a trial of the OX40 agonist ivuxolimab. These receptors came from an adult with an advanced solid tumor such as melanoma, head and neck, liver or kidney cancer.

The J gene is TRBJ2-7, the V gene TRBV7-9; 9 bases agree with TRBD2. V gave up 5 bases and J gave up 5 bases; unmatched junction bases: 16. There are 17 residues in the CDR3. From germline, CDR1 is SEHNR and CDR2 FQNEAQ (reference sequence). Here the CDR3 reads CASSPGLAHPRNNEQYF. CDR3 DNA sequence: TGTGCCAGCAGCCCCGGACTAGCGCACCCGAGGAACAACGAGCAGTACTTC.

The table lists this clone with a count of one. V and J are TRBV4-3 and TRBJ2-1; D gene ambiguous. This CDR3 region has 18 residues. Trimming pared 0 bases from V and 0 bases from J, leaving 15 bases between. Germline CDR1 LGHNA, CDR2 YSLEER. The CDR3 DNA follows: TGCGCCAGCAGCCAAGATCTCGGCAAAATGAGCTCCTACAATGAGCAGTTCTTC. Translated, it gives CASSQDLGKMSSYNEQFF.

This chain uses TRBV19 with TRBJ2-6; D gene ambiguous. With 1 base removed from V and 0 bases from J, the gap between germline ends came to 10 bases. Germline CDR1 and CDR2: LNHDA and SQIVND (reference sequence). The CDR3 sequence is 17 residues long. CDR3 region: CASSIVGSTSGANVLTF. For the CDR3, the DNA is TGTGCCAGTAGTATAGTTGGCTCCACCTCTGGGGCCAACGTCCTGACTTTC.

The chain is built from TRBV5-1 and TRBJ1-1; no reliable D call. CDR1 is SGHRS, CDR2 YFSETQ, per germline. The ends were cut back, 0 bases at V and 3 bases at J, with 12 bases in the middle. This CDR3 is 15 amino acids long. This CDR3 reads CASSLGGPGDTEAFF. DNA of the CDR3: TGCGCCAGCAGCTTGGGAGGCCCTGGGGACACTGAAGCTTTCTTT.

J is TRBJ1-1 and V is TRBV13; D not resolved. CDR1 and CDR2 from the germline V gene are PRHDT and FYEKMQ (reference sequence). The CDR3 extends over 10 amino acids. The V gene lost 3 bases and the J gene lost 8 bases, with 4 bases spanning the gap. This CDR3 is CASSLTEAFF. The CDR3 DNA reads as TGTGCCAGCAGCTTGACCGAAGCTTTCTTT. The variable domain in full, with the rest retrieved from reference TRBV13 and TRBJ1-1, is AAGVIQSPRHLIKEKRETATLKCYPIPRHDTVYWYQQGPGQDPQFLISFYEKMQSDKGSIPDRFSAQQFSDYHSELNMSSLELGDSALYFCASSLTEAFFGQGTRLTVV.

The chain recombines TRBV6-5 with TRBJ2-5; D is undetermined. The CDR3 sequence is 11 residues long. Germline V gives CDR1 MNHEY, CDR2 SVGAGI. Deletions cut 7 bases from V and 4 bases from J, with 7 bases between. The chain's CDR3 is CASTHGETQYF. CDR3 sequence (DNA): TGTGCCAGCACCCACGGAGAGACCCAGTACTTC.

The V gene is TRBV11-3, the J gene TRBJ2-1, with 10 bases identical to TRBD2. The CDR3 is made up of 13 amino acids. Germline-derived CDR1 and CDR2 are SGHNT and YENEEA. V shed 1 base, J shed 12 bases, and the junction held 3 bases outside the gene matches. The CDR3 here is CASSLGLAGVQFF. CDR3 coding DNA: TGTGCCAGCAGCTTAGGTCTAGCGGGAGTGCAGTTCTTC.

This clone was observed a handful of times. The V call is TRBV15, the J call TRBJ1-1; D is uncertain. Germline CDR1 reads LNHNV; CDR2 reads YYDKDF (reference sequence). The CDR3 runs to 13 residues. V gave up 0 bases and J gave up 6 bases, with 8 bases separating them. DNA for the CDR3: TGTGCCACCAGCAGAGATGGAAGCCCTGAAGCTTTCTTT. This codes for CATSRDGSPEAFF.

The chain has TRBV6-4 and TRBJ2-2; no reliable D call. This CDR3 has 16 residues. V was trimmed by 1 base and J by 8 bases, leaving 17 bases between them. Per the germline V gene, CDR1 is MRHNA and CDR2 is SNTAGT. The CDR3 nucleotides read TGTGCCAGCAGTGACTTTCTGAGTCAAGCTATGGGGGAGCTGTTTTTT. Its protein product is CASSDFLSQAMGELFF.

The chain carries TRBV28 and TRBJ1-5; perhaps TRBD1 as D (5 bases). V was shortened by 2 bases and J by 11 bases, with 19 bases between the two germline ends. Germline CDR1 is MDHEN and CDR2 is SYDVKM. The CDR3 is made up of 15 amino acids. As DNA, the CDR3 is TGTGCCAGCAGTTTAGGGACGGATCAGTTTTCGGCCCAGCATTTT. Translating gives CASSLGTDQFSAQHF. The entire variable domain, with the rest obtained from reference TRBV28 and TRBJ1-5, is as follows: DVKVTQSSRYLVKRTGEKVFLECVQDMDHENMFWYRQDPGLGLRLIYFSYDVKMKEKGDIPEGYSVSREKKERFSLILESASTNQTSMYLCASSLGTDQFSAQHFGDGTRLSIL.

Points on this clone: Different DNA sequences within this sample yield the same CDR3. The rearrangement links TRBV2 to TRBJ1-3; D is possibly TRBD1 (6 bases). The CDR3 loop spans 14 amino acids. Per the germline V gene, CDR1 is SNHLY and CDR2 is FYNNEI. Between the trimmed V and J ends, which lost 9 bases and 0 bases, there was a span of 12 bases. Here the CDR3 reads CARSAGDSGNTIYF. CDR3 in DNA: TGTGCCAGGTCGGCAGGGGACTCTGGAAACACCATATATTTT.

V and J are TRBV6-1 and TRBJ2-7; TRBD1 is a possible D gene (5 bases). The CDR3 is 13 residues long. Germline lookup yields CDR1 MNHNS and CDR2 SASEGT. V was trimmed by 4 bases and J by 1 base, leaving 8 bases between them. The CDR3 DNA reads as TGTGCCAGCAGTGTCAGGGAATCCTACGAGCAGTACGTC. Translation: CASSVRESYEQYV.

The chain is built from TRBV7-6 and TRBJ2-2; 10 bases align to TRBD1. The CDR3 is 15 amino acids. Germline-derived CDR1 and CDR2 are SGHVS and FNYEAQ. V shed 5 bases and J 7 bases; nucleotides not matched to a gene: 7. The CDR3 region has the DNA TGTGCCAGCAGCGCGGGACAGGGGATTGTCGGGGAGCTGTTTTTT. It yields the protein CASSAGQGIVGELFF.

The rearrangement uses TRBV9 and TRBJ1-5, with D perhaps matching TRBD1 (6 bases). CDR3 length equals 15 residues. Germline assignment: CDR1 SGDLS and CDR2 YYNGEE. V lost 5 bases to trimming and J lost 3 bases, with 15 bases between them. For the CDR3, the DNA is TGTGCCAGCAGTCCCAGGGGTATAGACAATCAGCCCCAGCATTTT. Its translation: CASSPRGIDNQPQHF.

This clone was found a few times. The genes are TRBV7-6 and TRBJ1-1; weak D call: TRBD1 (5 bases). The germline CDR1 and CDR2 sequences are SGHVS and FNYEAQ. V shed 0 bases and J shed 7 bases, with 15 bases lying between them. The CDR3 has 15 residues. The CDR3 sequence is CASSLASSGSSEAFF. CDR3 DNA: TGTGCCAGCAGCTTAGCGAGTTCAGGGTCGAGTGAAGCTTTCTTT.

CDR3 sequence (DNA): TGTGCCACCAGCACACGACAGGCTGGAAACACCATATATTTT. Residues: CATSTRQAGNTIYF. The chain couples TRBV15 to TRBJ1-3, with a tentative D call TRBD1 (6 bases). CDR1 is LNHNV, CDR2 YYDKDF, per germline (reference sequence). Trimming stripped 4 bases from V and 2 bases from J, with 9 bases between. This CDR3 spans 14 amino acids.

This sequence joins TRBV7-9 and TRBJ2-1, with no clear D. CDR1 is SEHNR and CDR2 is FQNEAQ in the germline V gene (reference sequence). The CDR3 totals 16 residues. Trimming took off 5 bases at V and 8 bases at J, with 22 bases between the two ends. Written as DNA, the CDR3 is TGTGCCAGCAGCATCAGCCTAGGTTCGTCTTCCGATGAGCAGTTCTTC. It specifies CASSISLGSSSDEQFF.

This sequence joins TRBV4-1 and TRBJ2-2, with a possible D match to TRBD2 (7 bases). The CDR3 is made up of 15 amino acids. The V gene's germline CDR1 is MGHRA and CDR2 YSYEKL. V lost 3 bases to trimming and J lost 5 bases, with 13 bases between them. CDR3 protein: CASSQGGPGTGELFF. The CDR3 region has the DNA TGCGCCAGCAGCCAGGGGGGGCCGGGGACCGGGGAGCTGTTTTTT.

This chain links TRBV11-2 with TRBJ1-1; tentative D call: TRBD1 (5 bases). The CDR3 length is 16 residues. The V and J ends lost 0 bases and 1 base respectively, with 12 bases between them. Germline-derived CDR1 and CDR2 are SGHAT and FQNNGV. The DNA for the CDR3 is TGTGCCAGCAGCTTAGATCGGTGGGGCAGGAACACTGAAGCTTTCTTT. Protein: CASSLDRWGRNTEAFF.